The 13 T cell receptor beta chains below were found in one sample sequenced in a study of CD8 T cells in Susac syndrome. RNA amounts of 0.5 to 1 ug underwent reverse transcription with random hexamers. TCRdb re-called the immunoSEQ multiplex PCR reads with MiXCR, one entry per CDR3 protein. Among about 430,000 distinct CDR3 sequences listed, more than 70% were seen once. Sequences were obtained from CD8+ T cells from PBMCs. Source of these receptors: a human donor with multiple sclerosis.

The rearrangement uses TRBV5-1 and TRBJ2-1; D remains unclear. The CDR3 spans 12 residues. Germline V CDR1 and CDR2: SGHRS, YFSETQ. With 4 bases removed from V and 5 bases from J, the gap between germline ends came to 7 bases. CDR3 region: CASSKAHNEQFF. CDR3 nucleotides: TGCGCCAGCAGCAAAGCGCACAATGAGCAGTTCTTC. The full variable domain, in which reference TRBV5-1 and TRBJ2-1 provide the parts outside the CDR3, is KAGVTQTPRYLIKTRGQQVTLSCSPISGHRSVSWYQQTPGQGLQFLFEYFSETQRNKGNFPGRFSGRQFSNSRSEMNVSTLELGDSALYLCASSKAHNEQFFGPGTRLTVL.

In this sample, this clonotype turned up once. The chain recombines TRBV27 with TRBJ2-1; the D gene could be TRBD1 or TRBD2 (5 bases each). The germline V gene encodes CDR1 MNHEY and CDR2 SMNVEV (reference sequence). This CDR3 comprises 14 residues. V was pared by 4 bases and J by 10 bases, with 17 bases between. The CDR3 region has the DNA TGTGCCAGCAGTTACGGGACCGCTAATGGGGAGCAGTTCTTC. This gives the protein CASSYGTANGEQFF.

In its sample, this clonotype was seen a few times. The rearrangement joins TRBV11-2 to TRBJ1-1, with a possible D match to TRBD1 (6 bases). CDR3 size: 11 residues. Germline V lookup: CDR1 SGHAT, CDR2 FQNNGV. Trimming took 7 bases from V and 12 from J, leaving 15 bases between them. The CDR3 loop is CASITKGVSFF. CDR3 nucleotides: TGTGCCAGCATCACTAAGGGGGTGTCTTTCTTT.

This sequence joins TRBV27 and TRBJ1-1, with 10 bases identical to TRBD1. The trim removed 6 bases at V and 7 bases at J, leaving 5 bases unmatched. CDR3 length: 13 amino acids. Germline V gene lookup returns CDR1 MNHEY and CDR2 SMNVEV (reference sequence). CDR3 nucleotide sequence: TGTGCCAGCAGAACTGACAGGGGGCGTGAAGCTTTCTTT. Translation gives CASRTDRGREAFF.

The J gene is TRBJ1-5, the V gene TRBV12-3 or TRBV12-4; 7 nucleotides agree with TRBD1. The CDR3 is 17 residues long. With V trimmed by 4 bases and J by 0 bases, 9 bases remained unmatched. The CDR3 nucleotides are TGTGCCAGCAGTTCTAGCGGACAGGAGTATAGCAATCAGCCCCAGCATTTT. Residues: CASSSSGQEYSNQPQHF.

The V and J genes are TRBV12-3 or TRBV12-4 and TRBJ2-3, with 8 nucleotides matching TRBD2. J gave up 5 bases and V 1 base, and 8 bases lay outside the gene matches. This CDR3 region has 16 residues. Here the CDR3 DNA reads TGTGCCAGCAGTTTAGATCTCCGGGAGGGAAGAGATACGCAGTATTTT. This translates into CASSLDLREGRDTQYF.

This clonotype showed up just a few times. Its ends do not fully match the called genes, so a read error is possible. The rearrangement joins TRBV27 to TRBJ2-1; 9 bases align to TRBD2. Germline V gene sequence: CDR1 MNHEY, CDR2 SMNVEV (reference sequence). This CDR3 is built from 15 residues. CDR3 loop: CASSFGLAGYNEQFF. The CDR3 region has the DNA TGTGCCAGCAGTTTCGGGCTAGCGGGATACAATGAGCAGTTTTTC.

This chain links TRBV11-1 with TRBJ2-2, with unresolved D. The CDR3 consists of 17 residues. CDR1 SGHAT and CDR2 FQDESV come from the germline V gene (reference sequence). V shed 3 bases and J shed 3 bases, with 17 bases lying between them. Here the CDR3 DNA reads TGTGCCAGCAGCTTTCTGCCCGCGATGGTAGACACCGGGGAGCTGTTTTTT. It is translated as CASSFLPAMVDTGELFF.

This sequence joins TRBV28 and TRBJ1-5, with D unresolved. The CDR3 is 14 residues long. Per the germline V gene, CDR1 is MDHEN and CDR2 is SYDVKM. The V end lost 2 bases, the J end lost 4 bases, and 9 bases lay between the germline ends. CDR3 sequence reads: CASSLRSLNQPQHF. CDR3 in DNA: TGTGCCAGCAGTTTAAGGTCTTTGAATCAGCCCCAGCATTTT.

This rearrangement joins TRBV27 to TRBJ1-5; D remains ambiguous. V lost 6 bases, J lost 1 base, and 13 bases lay in between. This CDR3 has 15 amino acids. CDR1 MNHEY and CDR2 SMNVEV come from the germline V gene (reference sequence). The CDR3, as DNA: TGTGCCAGCAGCCGAGGAGCTCCCAGCAATCAGCCCCAGCATTTT. It codes for CASSRGAPSNQPQHF.

The chain employs TRBV30 and TRBJ2-3, with 9 bases lining up with TRBD1. This CDR3 is 15 amino acids long. Germline CDR1 GTSNPN, CDR2 SVGIG (reference sequence). V was pared by 2 bases and J by 3 bases, with 6 bases of the junction left unmatched. CDR3 DNA: TGTGCCTGGAGTTGGGGACAGGGTAGGACAGATACGCAGTATTTT. Protein: CAWSWGQGRTDTQYF. Based on the CDR3 plus reference TRBV30 and TRBJ2-3, the full variable domain is SQTIHQWPATLVQPVGSPLSLECTVEGTSNPNLYWYRQAAGRGLQLLFYSVGIGQISSEVPQNLSASRPQDRQFILSSKKLLLSDSGFYLCAWSWGQGRTDTQYFGPGTRLTVL.

This clonotype was recorded a few times. The chain has TRBV15 and TRBJ2-7, with a possible D match to TRBD2 (6 bases). This CDR3 spans 14 amino acids. The germline CDR1 and CDR2 sequences are LNHNV and YYDKDF (reference sequence). V was shortened by 5 bases and J by 3 bases, with 14 bases between the two germline ends. The CDR3 DNA follows: TGTGCCACCAGCCCCCCGGGGGTGGGCTACGAGCAGTACTTC. Its translation: CATSPPGVGYEQYF.

The V and J genes are TRBV6-6 and TRBJ2-7; maybe TRBD2 (5 bases). V was clipped by 6 bases and J by 1 base, with 13 bases between them. CDR3 length: 14 residues. Per germline, CDR1 MNHNY and CDR2 SVGAGI (reference sequence). The CDR3 loop reads CASSPYPGSYEQYF. In DNA form, the CDR3 reads TGTGCCAGCAGCCCTTATCCGGGATCCTACGAGCAGTACTTC.